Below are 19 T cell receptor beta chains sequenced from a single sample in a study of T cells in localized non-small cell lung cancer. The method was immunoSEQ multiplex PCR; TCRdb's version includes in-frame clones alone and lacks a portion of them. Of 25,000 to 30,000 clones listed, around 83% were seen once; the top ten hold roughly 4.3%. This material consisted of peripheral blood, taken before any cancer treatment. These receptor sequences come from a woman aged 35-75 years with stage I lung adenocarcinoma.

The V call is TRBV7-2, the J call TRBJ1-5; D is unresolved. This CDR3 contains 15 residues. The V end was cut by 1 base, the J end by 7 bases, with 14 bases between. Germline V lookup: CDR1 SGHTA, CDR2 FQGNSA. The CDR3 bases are TGTGCCAGCAGCTTAGGGTTGGGGAGCGGGCAGCCCCAGCATTTT. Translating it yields CASSLGLGSGQPQHF.

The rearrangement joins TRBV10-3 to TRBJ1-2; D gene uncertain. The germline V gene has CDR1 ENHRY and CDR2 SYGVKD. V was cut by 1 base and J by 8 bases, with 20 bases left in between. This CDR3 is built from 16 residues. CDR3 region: CAISEYRTLRDGGYTF. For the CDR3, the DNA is TGTGCCATCAGTGAGTATAGGACGCTTCGGGATGGGGGCTACACCTTC.

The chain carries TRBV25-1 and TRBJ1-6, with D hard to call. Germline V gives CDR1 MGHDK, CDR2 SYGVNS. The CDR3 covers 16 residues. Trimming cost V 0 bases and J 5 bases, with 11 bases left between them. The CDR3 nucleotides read TGTGCCAGCAGTGAATATTTGGTACGGAATAATTCACCCCTCCACTTT. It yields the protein CASSEYLVRNNSPLHF.

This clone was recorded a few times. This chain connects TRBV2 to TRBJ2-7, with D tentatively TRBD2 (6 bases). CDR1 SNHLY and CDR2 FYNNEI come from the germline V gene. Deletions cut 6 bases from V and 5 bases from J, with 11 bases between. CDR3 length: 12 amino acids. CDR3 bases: TGTGCCAGCAGCCGTTGGGAGGACGAGCAGTACTTC. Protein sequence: CASSRWEDEQYF.

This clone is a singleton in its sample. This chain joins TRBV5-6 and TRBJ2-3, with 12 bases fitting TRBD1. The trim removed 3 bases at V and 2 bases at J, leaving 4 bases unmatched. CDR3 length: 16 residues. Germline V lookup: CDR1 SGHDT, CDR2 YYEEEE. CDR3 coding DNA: TGTGCCAGCAGCTCACTGGGACAGGGGGCCACAGATACGCAGTATTTT. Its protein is CASSSLGQGATDTQYF.

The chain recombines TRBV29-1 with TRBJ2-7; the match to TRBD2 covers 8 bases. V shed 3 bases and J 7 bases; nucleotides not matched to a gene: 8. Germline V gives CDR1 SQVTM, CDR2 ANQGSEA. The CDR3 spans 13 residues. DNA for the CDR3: TGCAGCGTTGAGAATACCGGGAGGGGGGAGCAGTACTTC. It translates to CSVENTGRGEQYF.

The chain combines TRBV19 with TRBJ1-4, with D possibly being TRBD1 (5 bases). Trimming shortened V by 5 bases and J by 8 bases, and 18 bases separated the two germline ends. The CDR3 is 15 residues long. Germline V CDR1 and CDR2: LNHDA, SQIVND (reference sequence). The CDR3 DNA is TGTGCCAGTAGTCCCTACACGGCCAGGGAGGAAAAACTGTTTTTT. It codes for CASSPYTAREEKLFF.

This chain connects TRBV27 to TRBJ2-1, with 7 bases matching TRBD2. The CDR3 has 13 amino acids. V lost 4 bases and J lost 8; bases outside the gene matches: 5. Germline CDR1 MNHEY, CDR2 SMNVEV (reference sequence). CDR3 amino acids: CASSSERGDEQFF. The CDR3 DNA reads TGTGCCAGCAGTTCCGAGCGGGGAGATGAGCAGTTCTTC.

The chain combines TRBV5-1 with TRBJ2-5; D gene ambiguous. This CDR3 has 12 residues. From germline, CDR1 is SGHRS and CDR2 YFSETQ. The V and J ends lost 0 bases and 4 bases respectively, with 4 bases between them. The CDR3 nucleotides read TGCGCCAGCAGCTTGGCGGGAGAGACCCAGTACTTC. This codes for CASSLAGETQYF.

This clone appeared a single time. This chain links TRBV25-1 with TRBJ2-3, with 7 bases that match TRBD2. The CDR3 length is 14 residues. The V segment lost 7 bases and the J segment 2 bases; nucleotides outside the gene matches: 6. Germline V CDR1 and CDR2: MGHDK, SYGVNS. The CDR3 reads CASTVGTNTDTQYF. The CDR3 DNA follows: TGTGCCAGCACTGTCGGGACTAACACAGATACGCAGTATTTT.

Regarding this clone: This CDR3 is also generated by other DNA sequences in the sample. This CDR3 is CASSQDGGLAASYNEQFF. The CDR3 coding sequence is TGCGCCAGCAGCCAAGATGGGGGACTAGCGGCTTCCTACAATGAGCAGTTCTTC. The rearrangement uses TRBV4-3 and TRBJ2-1, with TRBD2 matching 11 bases. This CDR3 comprises 18 residues. Germline V CDR1 and CDR2: LGHNA, YSLEER. The junction had 5 bases not matched to a gene; V was cut back by 0 bases and J by 1 base.

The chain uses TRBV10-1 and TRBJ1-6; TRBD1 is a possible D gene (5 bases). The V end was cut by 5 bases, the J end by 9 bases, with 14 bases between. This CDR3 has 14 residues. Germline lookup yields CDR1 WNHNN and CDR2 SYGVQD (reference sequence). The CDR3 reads CASSSRDAGSPLHF. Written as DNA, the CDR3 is TGCGCCAGCAGTTCCCGGGACGCGGGTTCACCCCTCCACTTT.

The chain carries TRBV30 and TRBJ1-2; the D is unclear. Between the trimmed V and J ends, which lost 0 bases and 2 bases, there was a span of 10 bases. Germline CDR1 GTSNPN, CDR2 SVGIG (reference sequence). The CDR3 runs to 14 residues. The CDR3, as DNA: TGTGCCTGGAGTGTACGCGGGGTGAACTATGGCTACACCTTC. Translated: CAWSVRGVNYGYTF.

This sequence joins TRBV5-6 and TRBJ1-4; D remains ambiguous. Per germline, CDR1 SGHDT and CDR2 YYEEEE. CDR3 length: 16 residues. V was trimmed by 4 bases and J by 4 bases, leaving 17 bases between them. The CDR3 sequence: CASSMGMGTDNEKLFF. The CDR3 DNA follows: TGTGCCAGCAGCATGGGGATGGGCACGGATAATGAAAAACTGTTTTTT.

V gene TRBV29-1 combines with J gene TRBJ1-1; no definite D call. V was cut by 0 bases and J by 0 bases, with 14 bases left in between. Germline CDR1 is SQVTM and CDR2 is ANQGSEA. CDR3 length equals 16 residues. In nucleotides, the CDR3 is TGCAGCGTTGAAGATCGTCCGGGGTCCATGAACACTGAAGCTTTCTTT. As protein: CSVEDRPGSMNTEAFF.

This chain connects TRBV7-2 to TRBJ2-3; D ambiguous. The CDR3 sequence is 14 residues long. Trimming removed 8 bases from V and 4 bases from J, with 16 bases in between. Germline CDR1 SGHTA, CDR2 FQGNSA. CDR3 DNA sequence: TGTGCCAGCTCTGAGGTCTACCTTCCAGATACGCAGTATTTT. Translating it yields CASSEVYLPDTQYF.

CDR3: CASRSGAVNTEAFF. DNA for the CDR3: TGCGCCAGCAGATCCGGGGCAGTGAACACTGAAGCTTTCTTT. The chain carries TRBV5-1 and TRBJ1-1; maybe TRBD1 (5 bases). V was shortened by 5 bases and J by 0 bases, with 11 bases between the two germline ends. The CDR3 totals 14 residues. Germline V lookup: CDR1 SGHRS, CDR2 YFSETQ.

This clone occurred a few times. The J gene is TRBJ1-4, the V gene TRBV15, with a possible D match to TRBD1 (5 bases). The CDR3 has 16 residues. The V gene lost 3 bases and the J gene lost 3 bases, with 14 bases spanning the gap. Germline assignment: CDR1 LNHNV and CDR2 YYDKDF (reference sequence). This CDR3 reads CATSRTPRTSNEKLFF. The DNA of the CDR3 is TGTGCCACCAGCAGGACCCCCCGGACATCTAATGAAAAACTGTTTTTT.

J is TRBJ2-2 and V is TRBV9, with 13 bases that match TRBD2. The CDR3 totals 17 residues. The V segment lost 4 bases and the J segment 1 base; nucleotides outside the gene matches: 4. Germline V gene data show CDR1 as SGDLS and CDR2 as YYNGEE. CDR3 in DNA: TGTGCCAGCAGCTTTCGGACTAGCGGGGGGAACACCGGGGAGCTGTTTTTT. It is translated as CASSFRTSGGNTGELFF.